This T cell receptor beta chain was obtained from a study of T cells in Graves' hyperthyroidism and ophthalmopathy. Amplified regions were TCR beta CDR3 sequences from RNA transcripts. When the TCR CDR3 underwent first-round RT-PCR, the HTBI primer set was used. TCRdb redid the calling of the multiplex PCR reads with MiXCR, one entry per CDR3 protein. Of fewer than 550,000 distinct CDR3 sequences in the sample, approximately 25% were seen once. Germline CDR1 is SGHTA and CDR2 is FQGNSA. The ends were cut back, 4 bases at V and 3 bases at J, with 4 bases in the middle. The CDR3 sequence is 12 residues long. This clonotype was picked up many times.

This sequence originates from a young woman with Graves' ophthalmopathy. The sequenced sample was blood. The chain links TRBV7-2 to TRBJ1-5, with D unclear. The chain's CDR3 is CASSSPNQPQHF. The CDR3 DNA is TGTGCCAGCAGCTCGCCCAATCAGCCCCAGCATTTT.